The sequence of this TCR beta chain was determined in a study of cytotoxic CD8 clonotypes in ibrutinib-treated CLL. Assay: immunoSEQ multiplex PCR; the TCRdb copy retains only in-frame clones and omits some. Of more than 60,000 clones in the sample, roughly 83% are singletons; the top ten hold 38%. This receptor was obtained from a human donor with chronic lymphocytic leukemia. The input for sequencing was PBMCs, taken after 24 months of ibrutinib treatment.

This CDR3 is CASSYAGILMNTEAFF. The CDR3 region has the DNA TGTGCCAGCAGTTATGCCGGAATCCTAATGAACACTGAAGCTTTCTTT. The rearrangement links TRBV28 to TRBJ1-1; no reliable D call. The germline V gene encodes CDR1 MDHEN and CDR2 SYDVKM. The V gene lost 4 bases and the J gene lost 0 bases, with 15 bases spanning the gap. The CDR3 is 16 amino acids.